The 23 T cell receptor beta chains listed next were all sequenced from one sample in a study of shared clonotypes between healthy human individuals. Method: immunoSEQ multiplex PCR; TCRdb's copy keeps in-frame clones and lacks some. The data show a few million clones, around nine tenths seen once. The sequenced sample consisted of naive CD4+ T cells sorted from blood. Subset: CD45RA+ positively selected. These TCRs come from a man between 18 and 35 years old in good health.

In the case of this clone: Other DNA sequences in the sample encode the same CDR3. The gene calls are TRBV18 and TRBJ2-5, with 7 bases lining up with TRBD1. Germline V gene data show CDR1 as KGHSH and CDR2 as LQKENI. This CDR3 is built from 14 residues. J lost 5 bases, V lost 1 base, and 4 bases had no gene match. CDR3 sequence (DNA): TGTGCCAGCTCACCACTGGCAGGGGGTGAGACCCAGTACTTC. Translating gives CASSPLAGGETQYF.

Details on this clone: The sample holds other DNA sequences that translate to the same CDR3. V and J are TRBV27 and TRBJ1-3, with D possibly matching TRBD1 (5 bases). The germline V gene has CDR1 MNHEY and CDR2 SMNVEV (reference sequence). The CDR3 is 13 amino acids. The V end lost 5 bases, the J end lost 4 bases, and 9 bases lay between the germline ends. CDR3 sequence reads: CASSRGGGNTIYF. Written as DNA, the CDR3 is TGTGCCAGCAGTAGGGGCGGCGGAAACACCATATATTTT.

This chain uses TRBV19 with TRBJ2-2; 10 bases fit TRBD1. Unmatched junction bases numbered 5, after V lost 8 bases and J lost 2 bases. Germline lookup yields CDR1 LNHDA and CDR2 SQIVND (reference sequence). This CDR3 contains 15 residues. The DNA of the CDR3 is TGTGCCAGTGCCCGGGACAGGGGAAACACCGGGGAGCTGTTTTTT. The encoded protein is CASARDRGNTGELFF.

The V gene is TRBV6-5, the J gene TRBJ2-2; D is undetermined. This CDR3 is 15 amino acids long. Trimming took off 5 bases at V and 4 bases at J, with 14 bases between the two ends. The germline gives CDR1 MNHEY, CDR2 SVGAGI. The CDR3 DNA reads as TGTGCCAGCAGTCCCTCGTTGGGCGGCACCGGGGAGCTGTTTTTT. Translated: CASSPSLGGTGELFF.

V gene TRBV6-5 combines with J gene TRBJ2-1; 12 bases are shared with TRBD2. The germline V gene encodes CDR1 MNHEY and CDR2 SVGAGI. V lost 6 bases and J lost 3; bases outside the gene matches: 3. This CDR3 has 15 amino acids. The CDR3 loop is CASRQLAGGYNEQFF. The CDR3 DNA follows: TGTGCCAGCAGGCAACTAGCGGGGGGCTACAATGAGCAGTTCTTC.

J is TRBJ1-2 and V is TRBV2; D perhaps matches TRBD1 (6 bases). Germline V gives CDR1 SNHLY, CDR2 FYNNEI. This CDR3 is 13 amino acids long. V shed 7 bases and J shed 4 bases, with 13 bases lying between them. The CDR3 DNA is TGTGCCAGCACCCGGGACAAGGGCTATGGCTACACCTTC. This encodes CASTRDKGYGYTF.

The chain employs TRBV6-1 and TRBJ1-4, with D perhaps TRBD1 (6 bases). The germline V and J ends were trimmed by 2 bases and 8 bases, with 12 bases remaining between them. Germline V CDR1 and CDR2: MNHNS, SASEGT. CDR3 length: 14 amino acids. CDR3 sequence: CASSENWQGEKLFF. The CDR3 coding sequence is TGTGCCAGCAGTGAAAATTGGCAGGGGGAAAAACTGTTTTTT.

Remarks on this clone: Distinct nucleotide sequences in the sample also encode this CDR3. The chain recombines TRBV6-1 with TRBJ2-7; D is ambiguous. This CDR3 has 11 amino acids. Trimming left V 6 bases short and J 4 bases short, with 7 bases between. Germline CDR1 is MNHNS and CDR2 is SASEGT. CDR3 residues: CASRTSYEQYF. The CDR3, as DNA: TGTGCCAGCAGGACCTCTTACGAGCAGTACTTC.

J is TRBJ2-7 and V is TRBV30, with 10 bases lining up with TRBD2. V dropped 0 bases and J dropped 1; count of bases not matched to a gene: 3. CDR1 is GTSNPN and CDR2 is SVGIG in the germline V gene (reference sequence). The CDR3 sequence is 15 residues long. The CDR3 region is CAWSVRSGRSYEQYF. CDR3 sequence (DNA): TGTGCCTGGAGTGTACGTAGCGGGAGGTCCTACGAGCAGTACTTC.

The chain couples TRBV9 to TRBJ2-1; no clear D gene. Trimming left V 4 bases short and J 6 bases short, with 17 bases between. The CDR3 extends over 15 amino acids. From germline, CDR1 is SGDLS and CDR2 YYNGEE. Here the CDR3 reads CASSSRSWATNEQFF. In nucleotides, the CDR3 is TGTGCCAGCAGCTCCAGAAGTTGGGCCACCAATGAGCAGTTCTTC.

This chain links TRBV2 with TRBJ2-7; 7 nucleotides agree with TRBD1. CDR1 SNHLY and CDR2 FYNNEI come from the germline V gene. Unmatched junction bases numbered 17, after V lost 6 bases and J lost 3 bases. The CDR3 covers 17 residues. CDR3 bases: TGTGCCAGCAGAGGGCAGGGGGTTAAAGAGGCCAACTACGAGCAGTACTTC. Amino acids: CASRGQGVKEANYEQYF.

V usage is TRBV27 and J usage is TRBJ1-2, with 7 bases identical to TRBD1. The CDR3 loop spans 13 amino acids. The V segment lost 6 bases and the J segment 6 bases; nucleotides outside the gene matches: 7. From germline, CDR1 is MNHEY and CDR2 SMNVEV (reference sequence). CDR3 sequence: CASSQTGRNGYTF. Written as DNA, the CDR3 is TGTGCCAGCAGCCAGACAGGGAGAAATGGCTACACCTTC.

This clone showed up just a few times. The J gene is TRBJ2-5, the V gene TRBV5-1; 10 bases map to TRBD2. This CDR3 is 16 amino acids long. The V gene end was trimmed by 0 bases and the J gene end by 2 bases; junction bases not matched to a gene: 4. Germline V gene sequence: CDR1 SGHRS, CDR2 YFSETQ. The CDR3 DNA follows: TGCGCCAGCAGCTTGGGGCTAGCGGGGGCTCAAGAGACCCAGTACTTC. As protein: CASSLGLAGAQETQYF.

The rearrangement uses TRBV2 and TRBJ2-1, with TRBD1 matching 9 bases. The CDR3 spans 13 residues. Germline lookup yields CDR1 SNHLY and CDR2 FYNNEI. The junction had 4 bases not matched to a gene; V was cut back by 11 bases and J by 2 bases. As DNA, the CDR3 is TGTGCCGGCAACAGGGGGCCCTACAATGAGCAGTTCTTC. It encodes CAGNRGPYNEQFF.

The chain couples TRBV5-1 to TRBJ2-3; 8 nucleotides align to TRBD2. CDR3 length equals 16 residues. Germline V gene sequence: CDR1 SGHRS, CDR2 YFSETQ. V dropped 0 bases and J dropped 4; count of bases not matched to a gene: 7. The CDR3 protein is CASSLGTSFGSDTQYF. The DNA of the CDR3 is TGCGCCAGCAGCTTGGGGACTAGCTTTGGTTCAGATACGCAGTATTTT.

V and J are TRBV7-2 and TRBJ2-2, with 12 bases identical to TRBD2. Germline V gene data show CDR1 as SGHTA and CDR2 as FQGNSA. V lost 4 bases and J lost 3; bases outside the gene matches: 3. There are 16 residues in the CDR3. Written as DNA, the CDR3 is TGTGCCAGCAGCTCTAGCGGGGGGGCCTACACCGGGGAGCTGTTTTTT. Translation: CASSSSGGAYTGELFF.

The V gene is TRBV30, the J gene TRBJ2-5; TRBD2 agrees at 10 bases. J was trimmed by 5 bases and V by 0 bases; bases with no gene match: 12. The CDR3 is 17 amino acids. The germline V gene encodes CDR1 GTSNPN and CDR2 SVGIG (reference sequence). The CDR3 sequence is CAWSVGRLAGGRETQYF. The CDR3 DNA reads TGTGCCTGGAGTGTAGGTCGATTAGCGGGGGGCAGGGAGACCCAGTACTTC.

This clone was counted only a few times. This chain uses TRBV5-1 with TRBJ1-1; D not resolved. Germline V gene data show CDR1 as SGHRS and CDR2 as YFSETQ. CDR3 length: 14 residues. V lost 7 bases, J lost 4 bases, and 17 bases lay in between. Here the CDR3 DNA reads TGCGCCAGCCTAATGACACCGGGCGGCACTGAAGCTTTCTTT. This sequence encodes CASLMTPGGTEAFF.

The chain combines TRBV10-1 with TRBJ2-2; possible D gene TRBD1, 5 bases. The V gene lost 0 bases and the J gene lost 3 bases, with 17 bases spanning the gap. The CDR3 spans 18 residues. From germline, CDR1 is WNHNN and CDR2 SYGVQD (reference sequence). DNA for the CDR3: TGCGCCAGCAGTGAGTCCGTTGGCTTGACAGACTACACCGGGGAGCTGTTTTTT. This gives the protein CASSESVGLTDYTGELFF.

J is TRBJ1-2 and V is TRBV5-4; D gene ambiguous. The germline CDR1 and CDR2 sequences are SGHNT and YYREEE (reference sequence). With 1 base removed from V and 6 bases from J, the gap between germline ends came to 13 bases. This CDR3 is built from 14 residues. Here the CDR3 DNA reads TGTGCCAGCAGCTTGAGTGCCATAGGAGATGGCTACACCTTC. Translated, it gives CASSLSAIGDGYTF.

This clone was seen once. This chain uses TRBV7-9 with TRBJ1-3; tentatively, D is TRBD1 (6 bases). The germline V gene encodes CDR1 SEHNR and CDR2 FQNEAQ (reference sequence). This CDR3 spans 16 amino acids. Trimming shortened V by 6 bases and J by 0 bases, and 15 bases separated the two germline ends. The DNA of the CDR3 is TGTGCCAGCAGACCGACAGGCACGAGCTCTGGAAACACCATATATTTT. The encoded protein is CASRPTGTSSGNTIYF.

This chain connects TRBV7-2 to TRBJ2-7, with D possibly TRBD2 on 6 matching bases. Trimming left V 0 bases short and J 5 bases short, with 8 bases between. This CDR3 is 13 amino acids long. Germline CDR1 reads SGHTA; CDR2 reads FQGNSA. The CDR3 reads CASSLAGRDEQYF. The DNA of the CDR3 is TGTGCCAGCAGCTTAGCCGGGAGAGACGAGCAGTACTTC.

The chain carries TRBV5-1 and TRBJ1-3; D is ambiguous. V gave up 4 bases and J gave up 4 bases, with 12 bases separating them. The CDR3 covers 14 residues. Germline V gives CDR1 SGHRS, CDR2 YFSETQ. This CDR3 reads CASSPGKAGNTIYF. In DNA form, the CDR3 reads TGCGCCAGCAGCCCTGGGAAAGCGGGAAACACCATATATTTT. Filled out from reference TRBV5-1 and TRBJ1-3, the complete variable domain reads KAGVTQTPRYLIKTRGQQVTLSCSPISGHRSVSWYQQTPGQGLQFLFEYFSETQRNKGNFPGRFSGRQFSNSRSEMNVSTLELGDSALYLCASSPGKAGNTIYFGEGSWLTVV.